This TCR beta chain stems from a study of cytomegalovirus exposure and HLA in healthy donors. Study-level results: Some V segments, TRBV6-2 and TRBV6-3 among them, were indistinguishable and were therefore excluded. There were reportedly fewer N-insertions in an Asian-associated ancestry cluster than the approximately 670-donor mean, in a later analysis. In a later analysis, HLA-associated beta chains showed higher expansion and lower generation probabilities than comparable chains. TCR association rates varied by HLA locus in a later analysis, with DRB1 highest and HLA-C lowest.

Details on this clone: What it binds is unknown.

The PCR contained 60 Vbeta and 13 Jbeta primers. The assay was immunoSEQ multiplex PCR, and TCRdb's table has in-frame clones only and misses some. The repertoire holds about 190,000 clones, with about 77% as singletons. The ends lost 4 bases at V and 5 bases at J; junction bases unmatched: 7. Germline CDR1 SGHRS, CDR2 YFSETQ. This CDR3 spans 14 amino acids. Sequences were obtained from PBMCs. The sequence was collected from a woman in her twenties or thirties in good health and CMV-seropositive. The chain has TRBV5-1 and TRBJ1-1; 8 bases fit TRBD1. CDR3 sequence: CASSRRTGRTEAFF. CDR3 nucleotide sequence: TGCGCCAGCAGCAGAAGGACAGGGAGAACTGAAGCTTTCTTT.